Described below is a single T cell receptor beta chain sequence and its context. This CDR3 spans 15 amino acids. With 3 bases clipped from V and 8 bases from J, the junction kept 6 bases outside the gene matches. Germline V gene sequence: CDR1 ENHRY, CDR2 SYGVKD. This sample is part of a study of blood T cells in healthy people across ages. A minimum of 5 micrograms of total RNA was extracted per sample. Alongside a J-beta primer mix, a sample-barcoded 5' primer served in a second PCR lasting about 7 to 12 cycles. Each of the cDNA molecules was tagged by a template-switch adaptor with 12 random nucleotides. Each CDR3 protein is one row after TCRdb ran MiXCR on the 5' RACE reads. The sample shows approximately 800,000 distinct CDR3 sequences, about 62% of them seen only once.

The chain employs TRBV10-3 and TRBJ2-1, with 11 bases matching TRBD1. The sequencing input was blood. The sequence derives from a man aged 25 to 45 in good health. The CDR3 sequence is CAISDTGTGGYEQFF. CDR3 nucleotides: TGTGCCATCAGTGACACCGGGACAGGGGGGTATGAGCAGTTCTTC.